The rows below give T cell receptor beta chains drawn from one sample of a study of shared clonotypes between healthy human individuals. Some clones are missing from TCRdb's copy, which holds only in-frame ones; the method was immunoSEQ multiplex PCR. Of fewer than 2.5 million clones in the sample, 80% to 95% were seen once. The sample taken for sequencing was naive CD4+ T cells from PBMCs. The receptors here all came from a man between 18 and 29 years old in good health. Some clones in this sample may be carry-over from other donors' samples. CDR3s include the opening cysteine and the closing phenylalanine or tryptophan. D genes are given only for firm matches.

TRBJ1-1 | . | TRBV27 | CASSPGPLNTEAFF
TRBJ1-5 | . | TRBV7-2 | CASNLVYGEPQHF
TRBJ1-2 | . | TRBV19 | CASSGGYGYTF
TRBJ2-2 | TRBD2 | TRBV5-5 | CASTSSTSGRTGELFF
TRBJ1-2 | TRBD1 | TRBV18 | CASSPNPQGAFGYTF
TRBJ1-5 | TRBD1 | TRBV28 | CASRPGGRVQPQHF
. | TRBD1 | TRBV18 | CASSPGQATYEQYF
TRBJ2-7 | TRBD1 | TRBV14 | CASSPSGGYEQYF
TRBJ1-2 | . | TRBV30 | CAWSVKGADNYGYTF
TRBJ2-2 | . | TRBV7-2 | CASSLGTSLGELFF
TRBJ1-4 | TRBD1 | TRBV30 | CAWSGGTGLSATNEKLFF
TRBJ2-7 | . | TRBV2 | CASSAATQTYEQYF
TRBJ1-6 | TRBD1 | TRBV25-1 | CASSELGQANSPLHF
TRBJ2-7 | . | TRBV18 | CASSPPWTSYEQYF
TRBJ2-3 | . | TRBV4-1 | CASSLASYTDTQYF
TRBJ1-2 | . | TRBV5-1 | CASSLGRGDGYTF
TRBJ1-1 | . | TRBV14 | CASSQDTRGAFF
TRBJ2-5 | . | TRBV18 | CASSPTEETQYF
TRBJ1-3 | . | TRBV9 | CASSVRLGNTIYF
TRBJ1-5 | . | TRBV5-1 | CASSLEGVHNQPQHF
TRBJ2-7 | . | TRBV30 | CAWSVQAGPAYEQYF
TRBJ2-6 | . | TRBV5-8 | CASSLSGAGANVLTF
TRBJ1-4 | . | TRBV5-1 | CASSFSGSDEKLFF
TRBJ2-2 | . | TRBV5-1 | CASANPKAYTGELFF
TRBJ2-7 | . | TRBV28 | CASSLVGALQYF
TRBJ2-3 | . | TRBV5-8 | CASSLHYFEGSADTQYF
TRBJ2-1 | . | TRBV29-1 | CSVGRQLSYNEQFF
TRBJ1-2 | . | TRBV2 | CASRVDGAHGYTF
TRBJ1-4 | . | TRBV15 | CATSGYREGNEKLFF
TRBJ2-5 | TRBD2 | TRBV10-1 | CASSARPGLVQETQYF
TRBJ2-7 | TRBD2 | TRBV10-3 | CAISASGRPYEQYF
TRBJ1-5 | . | TRBV5-4 | CASSTGTERNQPQHF
TRBJ2-5 | . | TRBV7-3 | CASSLMVGGQETQYF
TRBJ2-2 | TRBD2 | TRBV7-6 | CASSLGASGSQNTGELFF
TRBJ1-2 | TRBD1 | TRBV7-3 | CASSPDDRDYGYTF
TRBJ2-1 | . | TRBV9 | CASSVLSALNNEQFF
TRBJ2-1 | . | TRBV7-3 | CASSLFGAEQFF
TRBJ1-4 | . | TRBV6-1 | CASSDRATNEKLFF
TRBJ2-5 | . | TRBV25-1 | CASSEWQERETQYF
TRBJ1-5 | . | TRBV19 | CASALTGRTQHF
TRBJ2-1 | . | TRBV7-3 | CASSLTPHEQFF
TRBJ2-2 | TRBD1 | TRBV5-1 | CASSGLGQGATGELFF
TRBJ2-3 | . | TRBV28 | CASSAESLGTDTQYF
TRBJ2-1 | . | TRBV5-1 | CASSLNQNRVNEQFF
TRBJ1-1 | . | TRBV4-3 | CASSPKIPGDTEAFF
TRBJ2-7 | . | TRBV30 | CAWSVKTPGRAGEQYF
TRBJ1-1 | . | TRBV6-5 | CASSGEAFF
TRBJ2-2 | . | TRBV7-9 | CASSPGTFTGELFF
TRBJ2-7 | . | TRBV7-9 | CASSRSSGVYEQYF
TRBJ2-5 | TRBD2 | TRBV29-1 | CSARGLAAGETQYF
TRBJ2-3 | . | TRBV5-1 | CASSLQAGGADTQYF
TRBJ2-3 | TRBD1 | TRBV30 | CAWSSTFPGQDTDTQYF
TRBJ2-2 | . | TRBV7-3 | CASSLVRTGELFF
TRBJ1-3 | . | TRBV4-1 | CASSQILGVSGNTIYF
TRBJ2-1 | TRBD2 | TRBV10-3 | CAIKGLAAYNEQFF
TRBJ2-7 | . | TRBV4-2 | CASSHGQTSSYEQYF
TRBJ2-7 | . | TRBV27 | CASSSHRLGDLDEQYF